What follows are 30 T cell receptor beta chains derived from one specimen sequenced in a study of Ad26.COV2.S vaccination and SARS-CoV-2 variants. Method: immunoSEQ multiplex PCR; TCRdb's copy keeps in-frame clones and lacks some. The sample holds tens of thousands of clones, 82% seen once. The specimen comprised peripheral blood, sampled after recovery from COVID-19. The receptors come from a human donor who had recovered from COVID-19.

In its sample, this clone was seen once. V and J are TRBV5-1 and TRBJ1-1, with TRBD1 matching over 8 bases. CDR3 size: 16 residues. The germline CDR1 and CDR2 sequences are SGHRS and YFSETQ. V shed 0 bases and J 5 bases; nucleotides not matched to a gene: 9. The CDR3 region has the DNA TGCGCCAGCAGCTTGGAGCCCCAGGGGGCCGGGACTGAAGCTTTCTTT. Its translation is CASSLEPQGAGTEAFF.

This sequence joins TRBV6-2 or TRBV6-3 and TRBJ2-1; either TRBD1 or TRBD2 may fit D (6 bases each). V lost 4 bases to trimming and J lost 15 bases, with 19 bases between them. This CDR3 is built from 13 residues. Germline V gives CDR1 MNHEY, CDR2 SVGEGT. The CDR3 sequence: CASSFGAGQSSFF. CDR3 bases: TGTGCCAGCAGTTTTGGGGCGGGACAAAGTTCGTTCTTC.

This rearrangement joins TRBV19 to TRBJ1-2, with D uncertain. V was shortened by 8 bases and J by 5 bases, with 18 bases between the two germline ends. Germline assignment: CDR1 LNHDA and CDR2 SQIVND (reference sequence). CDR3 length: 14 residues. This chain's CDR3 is CASRLAEGGYGYTF. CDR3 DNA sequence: TGTGCCAGTCGTCTGGCTGAGGGCGGTTATGGCTACACCTTC.

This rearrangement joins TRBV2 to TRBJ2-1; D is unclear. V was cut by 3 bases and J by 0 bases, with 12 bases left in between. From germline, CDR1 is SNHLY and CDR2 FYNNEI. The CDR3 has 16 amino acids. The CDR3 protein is CASSEWGLGSYNEQFF. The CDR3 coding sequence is TGTGCCAGCAGTGAGTGGGGTCTGGGCTCCTACAATGAGCAGTTCTTC.

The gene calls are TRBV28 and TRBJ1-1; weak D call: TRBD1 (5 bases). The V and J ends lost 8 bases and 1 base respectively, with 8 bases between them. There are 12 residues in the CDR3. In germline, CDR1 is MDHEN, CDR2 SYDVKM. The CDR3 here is CASSDTNTEAFF. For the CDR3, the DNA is TGTGCCAGCTCGGACACGAACACTGAAGCTTTCTTT.

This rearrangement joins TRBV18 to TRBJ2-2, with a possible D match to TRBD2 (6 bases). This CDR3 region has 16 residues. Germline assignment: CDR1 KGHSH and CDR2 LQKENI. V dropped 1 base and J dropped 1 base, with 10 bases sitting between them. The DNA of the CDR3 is TGTGCCAGCTCACCACTGGGAGGAATGAACACCGGGGAGCTGTTTTTT. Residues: CASSPLGGMNTGELFF.

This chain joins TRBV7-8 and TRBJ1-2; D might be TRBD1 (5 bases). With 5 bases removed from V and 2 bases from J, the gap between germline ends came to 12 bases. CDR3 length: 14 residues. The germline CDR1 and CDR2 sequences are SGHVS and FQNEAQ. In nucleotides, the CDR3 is TGTGCCAGCAGCCCGCGGACACCCAACTATGGCTACACCTTC. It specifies CASSPRTPNYGYTF.

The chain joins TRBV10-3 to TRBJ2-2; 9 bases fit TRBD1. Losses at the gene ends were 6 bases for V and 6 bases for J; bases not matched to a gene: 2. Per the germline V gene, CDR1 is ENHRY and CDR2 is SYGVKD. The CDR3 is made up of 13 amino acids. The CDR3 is CAIRDRGPGELFF. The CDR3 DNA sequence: TGTGCCATCAGGGACAGGGGTCCCGGGGAGCTGTTTTTT.

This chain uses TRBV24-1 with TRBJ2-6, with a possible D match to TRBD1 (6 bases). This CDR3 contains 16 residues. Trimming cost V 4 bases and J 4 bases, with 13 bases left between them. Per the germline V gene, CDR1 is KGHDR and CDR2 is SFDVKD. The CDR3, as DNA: TGTGCCACCAGTGACCATACAGGGTTCGGGGCCAACGTCCTGACTTTC. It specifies CATSDHTGFGANVLTF.

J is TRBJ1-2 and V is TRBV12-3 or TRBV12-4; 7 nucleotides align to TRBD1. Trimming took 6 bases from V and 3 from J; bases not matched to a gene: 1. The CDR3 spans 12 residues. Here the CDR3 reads CASSGTDYGYTF. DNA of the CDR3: TGTGCCAGCAGCGGGACAGACTATGGCTACACCTTC.

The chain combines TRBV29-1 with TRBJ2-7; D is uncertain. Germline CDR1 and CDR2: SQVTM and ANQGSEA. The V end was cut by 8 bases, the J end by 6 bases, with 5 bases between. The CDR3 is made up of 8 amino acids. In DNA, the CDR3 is TGCAGCCTGGGCGAGCAGTACTTC. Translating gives CSLGEQYF.

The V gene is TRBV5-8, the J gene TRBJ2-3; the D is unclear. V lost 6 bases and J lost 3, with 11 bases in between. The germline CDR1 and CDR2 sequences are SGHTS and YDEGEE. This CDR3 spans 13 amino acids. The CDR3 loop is CASNLMRTDTQYF. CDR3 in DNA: TGTGCCAGCAACTTAATGCGGACAGATACGCAGTATTTT. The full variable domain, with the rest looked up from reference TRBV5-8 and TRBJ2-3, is EAGVTQSPTHLIKTRGQQATLRCSPISGHTSVYWYQQALGLGLQFLLWYDEGEERNRGNFPPRFSGRQFPNYSSELNVNALELEDSALYLCASNLMRTDTQYFGPGTRLTVL.

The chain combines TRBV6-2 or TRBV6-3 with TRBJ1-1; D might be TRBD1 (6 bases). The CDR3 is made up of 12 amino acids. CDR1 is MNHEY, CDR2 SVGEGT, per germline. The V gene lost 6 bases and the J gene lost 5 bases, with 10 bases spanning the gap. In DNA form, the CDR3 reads TGTGCCAGCAGCACAGGGATAACTGAAGCTTTCTTT. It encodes CASSTGITEAFF.

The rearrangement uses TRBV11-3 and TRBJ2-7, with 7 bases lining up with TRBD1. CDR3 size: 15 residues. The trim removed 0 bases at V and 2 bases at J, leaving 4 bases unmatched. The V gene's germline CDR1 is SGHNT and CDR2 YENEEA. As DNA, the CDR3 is TGTGCCAGCAGCTTAGAGAACAGGGGAACCTACGAGCAGTACTTC. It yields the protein CASSLENRGTYEQYF.

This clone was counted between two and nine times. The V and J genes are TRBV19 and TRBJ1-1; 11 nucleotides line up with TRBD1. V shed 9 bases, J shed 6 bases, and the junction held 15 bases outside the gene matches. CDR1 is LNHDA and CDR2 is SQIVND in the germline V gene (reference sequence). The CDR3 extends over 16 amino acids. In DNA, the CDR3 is TGTGCCAGCGATTACCGCCGGAGGGGACAGGGGGCTGAAGCTTTCTTT. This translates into CASDYRRRGQGAEAFF. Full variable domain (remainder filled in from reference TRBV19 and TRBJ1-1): DGGITQSPKYLFRKEGQNVTLSCEQNLNHDAMYWYRQDPGQGLRLIYYSQIVNDFQKGDIAEGYSVSREKKESFPLTVTSAQKNPTAFYLCASDYRRRGQGAEAFFGQGTRLTVV.

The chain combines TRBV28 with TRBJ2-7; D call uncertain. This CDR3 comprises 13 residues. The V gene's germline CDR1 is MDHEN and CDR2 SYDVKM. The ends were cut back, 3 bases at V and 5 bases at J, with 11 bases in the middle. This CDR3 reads CASSFGSGDEQYF. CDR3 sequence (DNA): TGTGCCAGCAGTTTCGGCAGTGGCGACGAGCAGTACTTC. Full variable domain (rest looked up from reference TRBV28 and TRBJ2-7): DVKVTQSSRYLVKRTGEKVFLECVQDMDHENMFWYRQDPGLGLRLIYFSYDVKMKEKGDIPEGYSVSREKKERFSLILESASTNQTSMYLCASSFGSGDEQYFGPGTRLTVT.

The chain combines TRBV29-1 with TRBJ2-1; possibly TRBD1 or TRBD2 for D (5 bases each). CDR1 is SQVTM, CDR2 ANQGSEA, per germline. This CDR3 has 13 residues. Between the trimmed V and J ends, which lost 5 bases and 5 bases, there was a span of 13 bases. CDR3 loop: CSVPFVGDNEQFF. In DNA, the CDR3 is TGCAGCGTTCCGTTCGTGGGGGACAATGAGCAGTTCTTC.

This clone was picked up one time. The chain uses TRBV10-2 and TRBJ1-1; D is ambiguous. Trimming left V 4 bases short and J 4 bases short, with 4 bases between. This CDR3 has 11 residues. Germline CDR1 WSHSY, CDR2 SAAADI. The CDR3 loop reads CASSGPTEAFF. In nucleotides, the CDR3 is TGCGCCAGCAGTGGGCCCACTGAAGCTTTCTTT.

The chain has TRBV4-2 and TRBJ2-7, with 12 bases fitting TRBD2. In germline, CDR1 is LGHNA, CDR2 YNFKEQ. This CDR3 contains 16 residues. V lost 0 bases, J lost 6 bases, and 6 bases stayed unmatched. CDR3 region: CASSQDRLAGGSEQYF. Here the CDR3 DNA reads TGTGCCAGCAGCCAAGACCGGCTAGCGGGAGGGTCCGAGCAGTACTTC.

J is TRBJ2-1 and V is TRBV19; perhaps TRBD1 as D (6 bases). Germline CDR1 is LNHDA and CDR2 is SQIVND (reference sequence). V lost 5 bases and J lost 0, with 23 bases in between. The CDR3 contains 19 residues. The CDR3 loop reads CASSLTRDIYSSSYNEQFF. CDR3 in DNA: TGTGCCAGTAGTCTTACCCGGGACATCTATTCTAGCTCCTACAATGAGCAGTTCTTC.

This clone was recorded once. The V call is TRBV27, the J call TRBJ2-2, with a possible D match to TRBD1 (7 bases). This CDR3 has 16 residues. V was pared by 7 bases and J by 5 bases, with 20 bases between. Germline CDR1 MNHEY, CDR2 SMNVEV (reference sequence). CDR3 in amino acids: CASKIGGTALTGELFF. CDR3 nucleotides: TGTGCCAGCAAAATTGGCGGGACAGCCCTTACCGGGGAGCTGTTTTTT.

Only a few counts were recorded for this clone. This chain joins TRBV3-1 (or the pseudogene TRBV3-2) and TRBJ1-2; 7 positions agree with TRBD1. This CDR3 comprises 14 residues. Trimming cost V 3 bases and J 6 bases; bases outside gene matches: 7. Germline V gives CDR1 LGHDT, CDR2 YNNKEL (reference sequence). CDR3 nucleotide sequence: TGTGCCAGCAGCCATCTCCAGGGGGAAGATGGCTACACCTTC. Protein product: CASSHLQGEDGYTF.

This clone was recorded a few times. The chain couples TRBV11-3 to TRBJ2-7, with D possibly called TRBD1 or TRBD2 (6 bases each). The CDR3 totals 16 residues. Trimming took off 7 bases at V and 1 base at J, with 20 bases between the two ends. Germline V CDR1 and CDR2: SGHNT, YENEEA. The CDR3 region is CASNTFQGSGSYEQYF. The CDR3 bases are TGTGCCAGCAACACCTTCCAGGGGAGCGGGTCCTACGAGCAGTACTTC.

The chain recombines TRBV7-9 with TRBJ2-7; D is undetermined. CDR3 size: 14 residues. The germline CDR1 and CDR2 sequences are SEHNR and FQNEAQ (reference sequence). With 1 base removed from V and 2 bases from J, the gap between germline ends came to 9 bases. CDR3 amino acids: CASSLVGKTYEQYF. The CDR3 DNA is TGTGCCAGCAGCTTAGTCGGTAAGACCTACGAGCAGTACTTC.

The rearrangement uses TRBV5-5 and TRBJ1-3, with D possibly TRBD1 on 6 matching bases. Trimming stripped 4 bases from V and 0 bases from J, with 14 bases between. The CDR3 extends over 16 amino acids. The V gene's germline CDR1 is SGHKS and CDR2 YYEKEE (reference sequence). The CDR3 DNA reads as TGTGCCAGCAGCACCCTCGTGGGGGCCTCTGGAAACACCATATATTTT. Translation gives CASSTLVGASGNTIYF.

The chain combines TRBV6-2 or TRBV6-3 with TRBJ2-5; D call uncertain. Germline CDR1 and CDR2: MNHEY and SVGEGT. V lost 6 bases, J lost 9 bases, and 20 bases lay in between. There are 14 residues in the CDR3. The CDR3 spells CASSSGGSIGAQYF. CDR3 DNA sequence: TGTGCCAGCAGCTCCGGCGGTTCGATTGGGGCCCAGTACTTC.

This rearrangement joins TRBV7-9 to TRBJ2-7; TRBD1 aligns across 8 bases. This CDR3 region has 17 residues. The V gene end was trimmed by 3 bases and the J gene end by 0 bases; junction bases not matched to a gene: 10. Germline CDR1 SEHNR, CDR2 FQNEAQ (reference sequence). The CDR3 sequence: CASSFTGGGLHSYEQYF. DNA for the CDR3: TGTGCCAGCAGCTTCACAGGGGGTGGGTTACACTCCTACGAGCAGTACTTC.

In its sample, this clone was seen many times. The CDR3 reads CASSQSHRSSYEQYF. For the CDR3, the DNA is TGTGCCAGCAGTCAGTCCCACAGGAGCTCCTACGAGCAGTACTTC. This sequence joins TRBV11-3 and TRBJ2-7; perhaps TRBD1 as D (5 bases). V lost 6 bases to trimming and J lost 0 bases, with 15 bases between them. The CDR3 covers 15 residues. CDR1 and CDR2 from the germline V gene are SGHNT and YENEEA.

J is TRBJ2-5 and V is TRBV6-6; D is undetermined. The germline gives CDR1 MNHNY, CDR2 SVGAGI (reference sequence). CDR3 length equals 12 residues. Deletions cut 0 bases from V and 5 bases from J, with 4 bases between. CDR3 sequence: CASSYSRETQYF. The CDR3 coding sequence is TGTGCCAGCAGTTACTCGAGGGAGACCCAGTACTTC.

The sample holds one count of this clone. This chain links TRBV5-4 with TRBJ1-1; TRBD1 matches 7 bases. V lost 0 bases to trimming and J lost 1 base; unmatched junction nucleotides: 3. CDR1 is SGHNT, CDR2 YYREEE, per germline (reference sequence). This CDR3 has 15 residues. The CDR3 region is CASSLDKGANTEAFF. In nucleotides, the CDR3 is TGTGCCAGCAGCTTGGATAAGGGGGCGAACACTGAAGCTTTCTTT.